The subject of this entry is one T cell receptor (beta chain). The data were obtained in a study of T-cell memory formation after mild COVID-19. V was pared by 4 bases and J by 4 bases, with 4 bases of the junction left unmatched. This CDR3 spans 15 amino acids. Germline V gene lookup returns CDR1 SGHRS and CDR2 YFSETQ. Via MiXCR, TCRdb re-called the 5' RACE reads, giving one row per CDR3 protein. This table holds about 560,000 distinct CDR3 sequences, roughly 21% found once. The source of this sequence is an adult woman who had mild COVID-19 (a few samples of this study predate the infection). Cell type and time point are not known. This rearrangement joins TRBV5-1 to TRBJ2-4; 11 bases line up with TRBD1. The sequenced material came from PBMCs or a T cell subset sorted from them (not recorded which). This CDR3 is CASSLGTGGKNIQYF. The CDR3 bases are TGCGCCAGCAGCCTTGGGACAGGGGGAAAAAACATTCAGTACTTC. Combining the CDR3 with reference TRBV5-1 and TRBJ2-4 gives the whole variable domain KAGVTQTPRYLIKTRGQQVTLSCSPISGHRSVSWYQQTPGQGLQFLFEYFSETQRNKGNFPGRFSGRQFSNSRSEMNVSTLELGDSALYLCASSLGTGGKNIQYFGAGTRLSVL.